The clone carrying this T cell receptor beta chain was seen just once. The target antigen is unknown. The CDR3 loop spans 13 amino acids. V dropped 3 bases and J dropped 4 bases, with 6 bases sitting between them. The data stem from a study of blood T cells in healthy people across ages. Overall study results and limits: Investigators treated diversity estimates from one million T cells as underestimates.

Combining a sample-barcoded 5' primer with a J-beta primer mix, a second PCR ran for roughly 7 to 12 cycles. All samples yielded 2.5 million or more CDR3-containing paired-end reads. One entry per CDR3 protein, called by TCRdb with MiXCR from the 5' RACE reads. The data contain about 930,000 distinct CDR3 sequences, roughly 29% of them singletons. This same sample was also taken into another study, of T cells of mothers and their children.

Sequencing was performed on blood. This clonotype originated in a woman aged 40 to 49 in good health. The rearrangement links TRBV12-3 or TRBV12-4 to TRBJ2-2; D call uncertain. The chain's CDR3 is CASSFSPTGELFF. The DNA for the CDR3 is TGTGCCAGCAGTTTTTCCCCCACCGGGGAGCTGTTTTTT.